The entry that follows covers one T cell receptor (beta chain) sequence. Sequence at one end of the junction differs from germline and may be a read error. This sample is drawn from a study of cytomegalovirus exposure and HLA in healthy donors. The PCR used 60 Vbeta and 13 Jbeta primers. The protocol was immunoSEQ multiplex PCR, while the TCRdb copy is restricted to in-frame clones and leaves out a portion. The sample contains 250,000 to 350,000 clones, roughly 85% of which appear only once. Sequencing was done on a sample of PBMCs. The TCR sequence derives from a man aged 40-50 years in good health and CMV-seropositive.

The CDR3 sequence is CASSSALAGAFSEQFF. The CDR3 coding sequence is TGTGCTAGCAGCTCCGCTCTAGCGGGGGCTTTCAGTGAGCAGTTCTTC. This sequence joins TRBV7-7 and TRBJ2-1; 10 bases map to TRBD2. CDR1 and CDR2 (germline): SSHAT, FNYEAQ (reference sequence). CDR3 size: 16 residues.